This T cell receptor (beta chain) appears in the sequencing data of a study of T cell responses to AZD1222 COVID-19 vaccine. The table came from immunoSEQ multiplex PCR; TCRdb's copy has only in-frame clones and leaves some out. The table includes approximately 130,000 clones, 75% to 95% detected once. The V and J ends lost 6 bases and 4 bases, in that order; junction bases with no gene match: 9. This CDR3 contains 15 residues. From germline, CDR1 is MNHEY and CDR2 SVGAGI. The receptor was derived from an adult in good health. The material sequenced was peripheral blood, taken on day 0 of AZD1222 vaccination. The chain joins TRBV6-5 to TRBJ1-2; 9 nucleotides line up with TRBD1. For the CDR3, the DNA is TGTGCCAGCAGGATACAGGGGGCTCGGGCCTATGGCTACACCTTC. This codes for CASRIQGARAYGYTF.